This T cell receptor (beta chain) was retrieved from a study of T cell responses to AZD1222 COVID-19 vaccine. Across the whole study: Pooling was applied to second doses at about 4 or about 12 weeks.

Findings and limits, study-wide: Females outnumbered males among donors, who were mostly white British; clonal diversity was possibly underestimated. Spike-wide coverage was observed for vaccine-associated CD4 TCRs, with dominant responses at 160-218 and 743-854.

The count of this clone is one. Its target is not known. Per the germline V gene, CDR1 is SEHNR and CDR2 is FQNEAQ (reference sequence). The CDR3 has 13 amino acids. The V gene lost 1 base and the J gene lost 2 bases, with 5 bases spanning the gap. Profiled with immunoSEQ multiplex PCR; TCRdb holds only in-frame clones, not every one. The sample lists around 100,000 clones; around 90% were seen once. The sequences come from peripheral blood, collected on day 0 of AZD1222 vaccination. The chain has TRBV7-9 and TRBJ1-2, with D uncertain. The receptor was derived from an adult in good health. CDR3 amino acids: CASSLVPNYGYTF. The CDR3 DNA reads TGTGCCAGCAGCTTAGTACCAAACTATGGCTACACCTTC. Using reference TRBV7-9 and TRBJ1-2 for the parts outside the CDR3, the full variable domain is DTGVSQNPRHKITKRGQNVTFRCDPISEHNRLYWYRQTLGQGPEFLTYFQNEAQLEKSRLLSDRFSAERPKGSFSTLEIQRTEQGDSAMYLCASSLVPNYGYTFGSGTRLTVV.